This T cell receptor (beta chain) originates from a study of blood T cell repertoires in COVID-19. Across the study: The origin of the acute and convalescent COVID-19 samples was the United States, Italy and Spain. PBMCs, B-cell-depleted T cells, or T cells were the source of the cDNA or gDNA that made up the material.

With regard to this clone: The sample contains more than one DNA sequence encoding this CDR3.

Original handling: Amplification of reference gene primers provided the estimated nucleated cell counts. The data were produced by immunoSEQ multiplex PCR, yet TCRdb's version contains in-frame clones alone and is incomplete. The D gene and trimming were derived from the DNA, and the V and J assignments and clone size from that table. The data show some 290,000 clones, around 90% seen once. CDR1 and CDR2 from the germline V gene are SGDLS and YYNGEE. V was clipped by 3 bases and J by 2 bases, with 8 bases between them. This CDR3 is 14 amino acids long. This chain connects TRBV9 to TRBJ2-2; weak D call: TRBD1 (5 bases). The TCR sequence derives from a woman aged 50 to 60 who had recovered from COVID-19. The sequenced sample consisted of peripheral blood. Here the CDR3 DNA reads TGTGCCAGCAGCGGAGACAGTAACACCGGGGAGCTGTTTTTT. Translated: CASSGDSNTGELFF.